The 14 T cell receptor beta chains presented below share a single source sample, sequenced in a study of neurological immune-mediated disorders. TCRdb re-called the 5' RACE reads with MiXCR, one entry per CDR3 protein. Among about 36,000 distinct CDR3 sequences, 10% to 13% were seen once, and the ten largest hold about 6.6%. The sample consisted of PBMCs. The receptors originated from a woman under 40 with HTLV-1-associated myelopathy (HAM/TSP).

In its sample, this clonotype was seen many times. The chain links TRBV20-1 to TRBJ1-3; D ambiguous. Germline V CDR1 and CDR2: DFQATT, SNEGSKA (reference sequence). V was cut by 5 bases and J by 0 bases, with 2 bases left in between. This CDR3 has 11 residues. The CDR3 sequence: CSAFSGNTIYF. CDR3 sequence (DNA): TGCAGTGCTTTCTCTGGAAACACCATATATTTT.

The sample holds many counts of this clonotype. The chain couples TRBV5-1 to TRBJ2-1; maybe TRBD2 (6 bases). V dropped 0 bases and J dropped 7 bases, with 17 bases sitting between them. This CDR3 comprises 16 residues. Germline assignment: CDR1 SGHRS and CDR2 YFSETQ. For the CDR3, the DNA is TGCGCCAGCAGCTTGGGCGTGGGGGGTGTGTCAAATGAGCAGTTCTTC. Its protein is CASSLGVGGVSNEQFF.

The chain has TRBV20-1 and TRBJ2-5; 8 bases align to TRBD1. The germline CDR1 and CDR2 sequences are DFQATT and SNEGSKA (reference sequence). The CDR3 is 14 residues long. J lost 1 base, V lost 6 bases, and 7 bases had no gene match. The CDR3 sequence is CSATTGTGQETQYF. CDR3 nucleotide sequence: TGCAGTGCCACCACCGGGACAGGCCAAGAGACCCAGTACTTC.

The sample holds many counts of this clonotype. CDR3 sequence reads: CASSRGDLNSPLHF. The CDR3 coding sequence is TGTGCCAGCAGCCGAGGGGATCTTAATTCACCCCTCCACTTT. V gene TRBV7-2 combines with J gene TRBJ1-6; weak D call: TRBD1 (5 bases). The CDR3 totals 14 residues. Trimming pared 5 bases from V and 6 bases from J, leaving 11 bases between. CDR1 is SGHTA, CDR2 FQGNSA, per germline.

In its sample, this clonotype was seen many times. The rearrangement joins TRBV5-1 to TRBJ2-1; 10 bases are a match to TRBD1. The germline CDR1 and CDR2 sequences are SGHRS and YFSETQ. The V and J ends lost 0 bases and 4 bases, in that order; junction bases with no gene match: 1. The CDR3 runs to 15 residues. This CDR3 reads CASSLVGQGYNEQFF. In DNA form, the CDR3 reads TGCGCCAGCAGCTTGGTGGGACAGGGGTACAATGAGCAGTTCTTC.

In its sample, this clonotype was seen many times. The chain is built from TRBV6-2 or TRBV6-3 and TRBJ2-7; no clear D. The CDR3 has 14 amino acids. Trimming removed 4 bases at V and 3 bases at J, with 13 bases between. Germline CDR1 and CDR2: MNHEY and SVGEGT. CDR3 sequence reads: CASSSFSNGYEQYF. The CDR3 DNA follows: TGTGCCAGCAGTTCGTTTTCTAACGGCTACGAGCAGTACTTC.

This clonotype was detected many times. The chain links TRBV20-1 to TRBJ2-3; D perhaps matches TRBD2 (7 bases). CDR1 and CDR2 (germline): DFQATT, SNEGSKA (reference sequence). The CDR3 is made up of 17 amino acids. The ends were cut back, 5 bases at V and 0 bases at J, with 21 bases in the middle. This CDR3 reads CSAGGAEKRPSTDTQYF. The CDR3 DNA follows: TGCAGTGCTGGGGGGGCGGAAAAACGCCCAAGCACAGATACGCAGTATTTT.

This clonotype was observed at least ten times. The chain uses TRBV7-2 and TRBJ2-5, with 7 bases lining up with TRBD1. The CDR3 length is 13 residues. After removal of 8 bases from V and 2 bases from J, the junction contained 5 bases not matched to a gene. Germline lookup yields CDR1 SGHTA and CDR2 FQGNSA. CDR3 DNA: TGTGCCAGCGGCCGACAGGGACAAGAGACCCAGTACTTC. Its protein product is CASGRQGQETQYF.

The table lists this clonotype with many counts. The CDR3 bases are TGCGCCAGCAGCTTGGGACAGGGGTTGATTCTTTCTGGCTACACCTTC. It encodes CASSLGQGLILSGYTF. This rearrangement joins TRBV5-1 to TRBJ1-2; 8 bases agree with TRBD1. The CDR3 runs to 16 residues. The V and J ends lost 0 bases and 7 bases, in that order; junction bases with no gene match: 11. CDR1 and CDR2 (germline): SGHRS, YFSETQ.

This clonotype was picked up many times. V usage is TRBV7-9 and J usage is TRBJ1-4, with D uncertain. V lost 8 bases, J lost 5 bases, and 6 bases lay in between. Per the germline V gene, CDR1 is SEHNR and CDR2 is FQNEAQ (reference sequence). The CDR3 covers 11 residues. The CDR3 nucleotides are TGTGCCAGCGGAATAAATGAAAAACTGTTTTTT. Translated: CASGINEKLFF.

This clonotype was seen ten or more times. The chain recombines TRBV5-1 with TRBJ2-7, with 9 bases lining up with TRBD2. Trimming cost V 0 bases and J 6 bases; bases outside gene matches: 7. The germline V gene has CDR1 SGHRS and CDR2 YFSETQ. The CDR3 loop spans 15 amino acids. This CDR3 is CASSLVAGAVIEQYF. In DNA, the CDR3 is TGCGCCAGCAGCTTGGTAGCGGGGGCAGTCATCGAGCAGTACTTC.

This clonotype occurred a few times. The rearrangement uses TRBV20-1 and TRBJ1-1; perhaps TRBD1 as D (6 bases). The CDR3 has 13 amino acids. The germline V gene encodes CDR1 DFQATT and CDR2 SNEGSKA (reference sequence). V was cut by 2 bases and J by 10 bases, with 17 bases left in between. This chain's CDR3 is CSARPGTIYGAFF. The CDR3 DNA reads as TGCAGTGCTAGACCTGGGACAATCTACGGAGCTTTCTTT.

The chain employs TRBV7-6 and TRBJ1-1; D gene unclear. Germline V gene data show CDR1 as SGHVS and CDR2 as FNYEAQ. The V and J ends lost 0 bases and 0 bases respectively, with 8 bases between them. The CDR3 is made up of 15 amino acids. CDR3 amino acids: CASSLADGLNTEAFF. DNA for the CDR3: TGTGCCAGCAGCTTAGCGGACGGGCTGAACACTGAAGCTTTCTTT.

Many counts were recorded for this clonotype. The chain uses TRBV7-2 and TRBJ2-7; 9 bases map to TRBD2. Germline V gives CDR1 SGHTA, CDR2 FQGNSA. The CDR3 totals 18 residues. The V gene end was trimmed by 7 bases and the J gene end by 8 bases; junction bases not matched to a gene: 24. The CDR3 loop reads CASITRKVGPGLATQQYF. DNA of the CDR3: TGTGCCAGCATCACCCGAAAGGTGGGGCCGGGACTAGCAACTCAGCAGTACTTC.